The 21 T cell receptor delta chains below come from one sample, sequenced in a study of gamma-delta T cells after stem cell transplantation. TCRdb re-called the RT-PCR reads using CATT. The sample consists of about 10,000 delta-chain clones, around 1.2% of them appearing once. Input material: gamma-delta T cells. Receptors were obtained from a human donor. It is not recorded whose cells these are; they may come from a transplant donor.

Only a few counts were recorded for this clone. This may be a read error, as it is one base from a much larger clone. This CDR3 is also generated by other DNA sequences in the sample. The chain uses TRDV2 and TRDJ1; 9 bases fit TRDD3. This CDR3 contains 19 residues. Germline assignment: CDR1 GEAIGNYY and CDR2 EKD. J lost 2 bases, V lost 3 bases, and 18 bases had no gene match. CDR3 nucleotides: TGTGCCTGTGACGCCCTTTCTCCGGCTGGGGATACGCTAACCGATAAACTCATCTTT. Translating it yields CACDALSPAGDTLTDKLIF.

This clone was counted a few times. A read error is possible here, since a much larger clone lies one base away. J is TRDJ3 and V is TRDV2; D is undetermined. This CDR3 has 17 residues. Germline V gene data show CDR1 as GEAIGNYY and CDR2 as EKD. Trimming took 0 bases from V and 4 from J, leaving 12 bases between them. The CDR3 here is CACDTVPGTWDTRQMFF. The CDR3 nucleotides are TGTGCCTGTGACACCGTACCGGGTACGTGGGACACCCGACAGATGTTTTTC.

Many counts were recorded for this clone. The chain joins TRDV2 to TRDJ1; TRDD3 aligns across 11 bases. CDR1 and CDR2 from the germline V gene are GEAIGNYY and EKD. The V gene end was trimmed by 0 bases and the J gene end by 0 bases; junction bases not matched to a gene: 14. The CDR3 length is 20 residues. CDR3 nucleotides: TGTGCCTGTGACACCGTCAATGGGGGATACGAGTTTCGGTACACCGATAAACTCATCTTT. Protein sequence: CACDTVNGGYEFRYTDKLIF.

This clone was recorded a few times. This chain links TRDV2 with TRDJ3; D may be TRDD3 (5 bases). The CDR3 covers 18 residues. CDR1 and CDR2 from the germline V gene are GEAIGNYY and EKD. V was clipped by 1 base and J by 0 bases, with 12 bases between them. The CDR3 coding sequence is TGTGCCTGTGACACGATGGGGACTCACTCCTGGGACACCCGACAGATGTTTTTC. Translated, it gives CACDTMGTHSWDTRQMFF.

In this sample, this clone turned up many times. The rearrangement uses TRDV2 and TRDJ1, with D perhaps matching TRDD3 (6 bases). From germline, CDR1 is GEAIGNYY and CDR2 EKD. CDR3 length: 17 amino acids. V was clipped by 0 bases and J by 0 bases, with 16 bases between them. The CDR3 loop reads CACDTVPGDAYTDKLIF. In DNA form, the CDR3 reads TGTGCCTGTGACACCGTGCCGGGGGACGCATACACCGATAAACTCATCTTT.

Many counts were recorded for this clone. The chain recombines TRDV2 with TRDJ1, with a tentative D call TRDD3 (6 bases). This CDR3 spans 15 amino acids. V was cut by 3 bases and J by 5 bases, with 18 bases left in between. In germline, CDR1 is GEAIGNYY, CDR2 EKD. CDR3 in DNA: TGTGCCTGTGACGCTATAACTGGGAGGGAGGATAAACTCATCTTT. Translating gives CACDAITGREDKLIF.

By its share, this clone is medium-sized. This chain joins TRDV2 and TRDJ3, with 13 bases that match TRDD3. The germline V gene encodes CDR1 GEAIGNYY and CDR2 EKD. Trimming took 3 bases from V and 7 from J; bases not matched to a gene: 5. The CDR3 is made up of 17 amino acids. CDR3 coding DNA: TGTGCCTGTGACCTTACTGGGGGATACGGAGACACCCGACAGATGTTTTTC. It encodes CACDLTGGYGDTRQMFF.

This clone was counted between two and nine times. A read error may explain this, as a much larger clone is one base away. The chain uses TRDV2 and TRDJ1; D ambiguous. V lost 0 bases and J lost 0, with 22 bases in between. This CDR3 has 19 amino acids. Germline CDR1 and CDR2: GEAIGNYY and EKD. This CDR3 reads CACDTVRSIGTRYTDKLIF. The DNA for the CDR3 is TGTGCCTGTGACACCGTTCGGTCCATCGGGACCCGGTACACCGATAAACTCATCTTT.

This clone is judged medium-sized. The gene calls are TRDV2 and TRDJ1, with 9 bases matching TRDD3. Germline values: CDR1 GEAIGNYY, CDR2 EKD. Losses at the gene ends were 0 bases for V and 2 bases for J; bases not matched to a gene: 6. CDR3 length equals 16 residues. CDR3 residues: CACDTVDGGYTDKLIF. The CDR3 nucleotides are TGTGCCTGTGACACCGTGGATGGGGGATATACCGATAAACTCATCTTT.

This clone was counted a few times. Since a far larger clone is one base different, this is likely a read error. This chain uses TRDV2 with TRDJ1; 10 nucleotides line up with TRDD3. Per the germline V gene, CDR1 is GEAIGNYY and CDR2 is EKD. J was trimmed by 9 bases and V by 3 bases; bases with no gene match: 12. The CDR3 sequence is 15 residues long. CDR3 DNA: TGTGCCTGTGACCCGCCTCTGGGGGATAGAACACAACTCATCTTT. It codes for CACDPPLGDRTQLIF.

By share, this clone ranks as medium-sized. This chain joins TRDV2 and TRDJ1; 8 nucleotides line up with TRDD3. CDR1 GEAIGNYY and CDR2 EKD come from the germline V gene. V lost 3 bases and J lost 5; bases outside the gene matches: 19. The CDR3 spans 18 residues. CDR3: CACDPAGGPTAARDKLIF. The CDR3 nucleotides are TGTGCCTGTGACCCCGCTGGGGGACCGACCGCCGCCCGAGATAAACTCATCTTT.

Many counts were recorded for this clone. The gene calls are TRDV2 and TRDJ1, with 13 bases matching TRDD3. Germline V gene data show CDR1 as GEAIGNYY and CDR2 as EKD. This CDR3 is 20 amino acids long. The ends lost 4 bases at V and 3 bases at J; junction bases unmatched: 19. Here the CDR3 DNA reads TGTGCCTGTGATCCCTTACTGGGGGATACGCTTAATAATCGGGCCGATAAACTCATCTTT. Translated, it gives CACDPLLGDTLNNRADKLIF.

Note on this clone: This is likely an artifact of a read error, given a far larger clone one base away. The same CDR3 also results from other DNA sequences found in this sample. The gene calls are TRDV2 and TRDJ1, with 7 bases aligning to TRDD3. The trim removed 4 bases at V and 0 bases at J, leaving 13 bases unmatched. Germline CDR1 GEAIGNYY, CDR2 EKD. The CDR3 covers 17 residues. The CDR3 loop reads CACDGIGGPPHTDKLIF. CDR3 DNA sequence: TGTGCCTGTGATGGTATTGGGGGACCTCCTCACACCGATAAACTCATCTTT.

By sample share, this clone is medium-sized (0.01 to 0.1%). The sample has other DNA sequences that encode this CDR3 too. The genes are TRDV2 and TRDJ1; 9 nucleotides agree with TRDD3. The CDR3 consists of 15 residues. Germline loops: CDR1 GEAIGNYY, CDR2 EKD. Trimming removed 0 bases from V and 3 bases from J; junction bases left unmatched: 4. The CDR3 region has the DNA TGTGCCTGTGACACCCTGGGGGATCGGGCCGATAAACTCATCTTT. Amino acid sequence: CACDTLGDRADKLIF.

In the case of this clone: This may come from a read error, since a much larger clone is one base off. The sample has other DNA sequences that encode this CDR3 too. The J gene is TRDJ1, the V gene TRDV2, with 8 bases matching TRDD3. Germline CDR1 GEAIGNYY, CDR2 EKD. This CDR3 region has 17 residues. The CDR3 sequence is CACDTVGDHGDTDKLIF. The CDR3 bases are TGTGCCTGCGACACCGTGGGGGATCATGGGGACACCGATAAACTCATCTTT.

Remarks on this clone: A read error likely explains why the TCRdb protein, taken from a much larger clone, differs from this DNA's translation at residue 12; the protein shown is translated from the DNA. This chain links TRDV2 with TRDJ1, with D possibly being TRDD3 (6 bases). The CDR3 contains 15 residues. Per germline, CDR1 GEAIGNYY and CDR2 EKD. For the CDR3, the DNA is TGTGCCTGTGACAACGTCGATACGCGGACCGATGAACTCATCTTT. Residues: CACDNVDTRTDELIF.

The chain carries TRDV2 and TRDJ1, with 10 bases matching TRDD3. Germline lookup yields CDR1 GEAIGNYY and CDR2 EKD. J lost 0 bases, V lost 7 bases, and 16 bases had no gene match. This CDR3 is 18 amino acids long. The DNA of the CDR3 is TGTGCCTGCGACCCGCTAACTGGGGGGATACGCGACACCGATAAACTCATCTTT. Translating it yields CACDPLTGGIRDTDKLIF.

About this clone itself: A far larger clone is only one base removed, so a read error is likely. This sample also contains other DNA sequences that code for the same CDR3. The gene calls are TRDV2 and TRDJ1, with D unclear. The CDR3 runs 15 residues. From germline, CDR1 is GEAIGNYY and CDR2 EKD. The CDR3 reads CACDTVGGYTDKLIF. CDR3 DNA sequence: TGTGCCTGTGACACCGTGGGAGGTTACACCGATAAACTTATCTTT.

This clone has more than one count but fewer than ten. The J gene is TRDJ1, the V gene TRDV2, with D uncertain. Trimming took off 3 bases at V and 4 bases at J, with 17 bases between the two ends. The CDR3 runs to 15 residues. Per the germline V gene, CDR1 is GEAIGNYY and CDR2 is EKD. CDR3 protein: CACDAAGGRVDKLIF. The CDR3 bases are TGTGCCTGTGACGCTGCGGGCGGAAGGGTCGATAAACTCATCTTT.

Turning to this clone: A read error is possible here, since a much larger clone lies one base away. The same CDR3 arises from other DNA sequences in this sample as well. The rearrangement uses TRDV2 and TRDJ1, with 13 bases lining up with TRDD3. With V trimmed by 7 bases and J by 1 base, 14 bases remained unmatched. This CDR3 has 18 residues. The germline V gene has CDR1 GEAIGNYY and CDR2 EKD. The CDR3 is CACDSILGDTGITDKLIF. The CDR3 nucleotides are TGTGCCTGCGACTCTATACTGGGGGATACGGGGATCACCGATAAACTCATCTTT.

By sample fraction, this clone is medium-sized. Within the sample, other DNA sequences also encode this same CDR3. This CDR3 is CACDTMGDTQGQLIF. For the CDR3, the DNA is TGTGCCTGTGACACTATGGGGGATACGCAAGGACAACTCATCTTT. The chain joins TRDV2 to TRDJ1; TRDD3 agrees at 11 bases. Losses at the gene ends were 1 base for V and 9 bases for J; bases not matched to a gene: 9. CDR3 length: 15 residues. Germline CDR1 and CDR2: GEAIGNYY and EKD.